Listed here is a single TCR beta chain. Its antigen is not identified. This entry belongs to a study of T cells after yellow fever vaccination. Study-wide results and caveats: Abundant clonotypes from the bulk population could have been carried over as contaminants into FACS-sorted repertoires.

5'RACE template switching added a universal primer site and UMIs to TCR cDNA. MiXCR, run by TCRdb on the 5' RACE reads, gives a single entry per CDR3 protein. Of 600,000 to 750,000 distinct CDR3 sequences in the sample, 9% to 15% were seen once. The CDR3 consists of 15 residues. Trimming at V came to 6 bases and at J to 7 bases, leaving 7 bases not matched to a gene. CDR1 is SGHTA and CDR2 is FQGNSA in the germline V gene. The clonotype was recovered from a man aged 25 to 40 who received the YFV17D yellow fever vaccine. The chain uses TRBV7-2 and TRBJ2-1; 12 nucleotides align to TRBD2. Sequencing used PBMCs, obtained on the day of the yellow fever booster vaccination. CDR3 sequence reads: CASRSTSGSLNEQFF. Written as DNA, the CDR3 is TGTGCCAGCAGGTCGACTAGCGGGAGTTTGAATGAGCAGTTCTTC.